The 20 T cell receptor beta chains in this list originate from one sample, sequenced in a study of beta chain features in type 1 diabetes. The antigens for these receptors are not known. Study-level points and caveats: People with Type 1 diabetes carried modestly yet significantly shorter TCRB CDR3s in all four CD4+ subsets.

The sequenced template was cDNA made from the entire isolated RNA. TCRdb's copy holds only in-frame clones and misses some; the assay was immunoSEQ multiplex PCR. The sample lists a few hundred thousand clones, approximately 13% occurring once. The material sequenced was naive CD4+ T cells from blood. The receptors were sampled from a man aged 25-45 years with type 1 diabetes.

This clone showed up just a few times. J is TRBJ2-1 and V is TRBV19, with TRBD1 identical over 7 bases. Germline V CDR1 and CDR2: LNHDA, SQIVND (reference sequence). The CDR3 consists of 15 residues. Trimming removed 8 bases from V and 9 bases from J; junction bases left unmatched: 16. CDR3 sequence reads: CASRQQGTVPGEQFF. Written as DNA, the CDR3 is TGTGCCAGTCGCCAGCAAGGGACAGTCCCAGGTGAGCAGTTCTTC.

This chain connects TRBV11-2 to TRBJ1-2, with D perhaps matching TRBD1 (5 bases). Germline V lookup: CDR1 SGHAT, CDR2 FQNNGV. The CDR3 covers 13 residues. V was shortened by 2 bases and J by 8 bases, with 12 bases between the two germline ends. The CDR3 sequence is CASSLWDSSGYTF. DNA of the CDR3: TGTGCCAGCAGCTTATGGGACTCCAGCGGCTACACCTTC.

The chain couples TRBV18 to TRBJ2-3, with a tentative D call TRBD1 (6 bases). CDR3 length: 16 residues. Per germline, CDR1 KGHSH and CDR2 LQKENI. Trimming pared 1 base from V and 0 bases from J, leaving 11 bases between. The CDR3 DNA follows: TGTGCCAGCTCACCACTGGACAGCCTGAGCACAGATACGCAGTATTTT. Its protein product is CASSPLDSLSTDTQYF.

The chain recombines TRBV9 with TRBJ2-7; D possibly corresponds to TRBD1 (6 bases). This CDR3 has 15 residues. Deletions cut 0 bases from V and 0 bases from J, with 10 bases between. CDR1 SGDLS and CDR2 YYNGEE come from the germline V gene. The CDR3 here is CASSVASTGSYEQYF. In DNA, the CDR3 is TGTGCCAGCAGCGTAGCATCGACAGGCTCCTACGAGCAGTACTTC. The full variable domain, rest sourced from reference TRBV9 and TRBJ2-7, is DSGVTQTPKHLITATGQRVTLRCSPRSGDLSVYWYQQSLDQGLQFLIQYYNGEERAKGNILERFSAQQFPDLHSELNLSSLELGDSALYFCASSVASTGSYEQYFGPGTRLTVT.

V gene TRBV18 combines with J gene TRBJ1-1; 7 nucleotides line up with TRBD1. The V gene end was trimmed by 3 bases and the J gene end by 4 bases; junction bases not matched to a gene: 11. The CDR3 spans 16 residues. The germline V gene encodes CDR1 KGHSH and CDR2 LQKENI. The CDR3 reads CASSPRSNRQGTEAFF. CDR3 nucleotides: TGTGCCAGCTCACCTCGATCGAACCGACAGGGCACTGAAGCTTTCTTT.

J is TRBJ1-5 and V is TRBV5-4; D ambiguous. Germline V gene sequence: CDR1 SGHNT, CDR2 YYREEE (reference sequence). CDR3 size: 13 residues. The V end was cut by 4 bases, the J end by 4 bases, with 9 bases between. DNA of the CDR3: TGTGCCAGCAGCCCGTGGAGGAATCAGCCCCAGCATTTT. This translates into CASSPWRNQPQHF.

This clone has only a few counts. The rearrangement links TRBV5-1 to TRBJ2-2, with 7 bases lining up with TRBD2. This CDR3 is 16 amino acids long. The J segment lost 1 base and the V segment lost 0 bases, leaving 3 bases of the junction unmatched. The germline V gene encodes CDR1 SGHRS and CDR2 YFSETQ. The CDR3 region has the DNA TGCGCCAGCAGCTTGGGTTCTAGCGGGAACACCGGGGAGCTGTTTTTT. This gives the protein CASSLGSSGNTGELFF.

The rearrangement links TRBV7-8 to TRBJ2-2; 7 bases agree with TRBD2. V trimming: 2 bases; J trimming: 0 bases; junction bases outside the gene matches: 9. The germline CDR1 and CDR2 sequences are SGHVS and FQNEAQ. This CDR3 has 18 amino acids. CDR3 sequence reads: CASSLSASGAANTGELFF. In nucleotides, the CDR3 is TGTGCCAGCAGCTTATCGGCTAGCGGAGCCGCGAACACCGGGGAGCTGTTTTTT.

This clone occurred a few times. The gene calls are TRBV19 and TRBJ2-1; D possibly corresponds to TRBD2 (6 bases). The CDR3 totals 14 residues. Trimming removed 5 bases at V and 10 bases at J, with 18 bases between. Per germline, CDR1 LNHDA and CDR2 SQIVND (reference sequence). The CDR3 protein is CASSPQAGWGEQFF. The DNA of the CDR3 is TGTGCCAGTAGTCCCCAAGCGGGCTGGGGCGAGCAGTTCTTC.

This clone was counted a few times. The J gene is TRBJ2-2, the V gene TRBV19, with 9 bases matching TRBD1. Germline CDR1 reads LNHDA; CDR2 reads SQIVND (reference sequence). V trimming: 6 bases; J trimming: 3 bases; junction bases outside the gene matches: 11. The CDR3 is 17 amino acids. This CDR3 is CASRPFTGTGYTGELFF. Written as DNA, the CDR3 is TGTGCCAGTAGGCCGTTTACCGGGACAGGGTACACCGGGGAGCTGTTTTTT. The entire variable domain, with the rest obtained from reference TRBV19 and TRBJ2-2, is as follows: DGGITQSPKYLFRKEGQNVTLSCEQNLNHDAMYWYRQDPGQGLRLIYYSQIVNDFQKGDIAEGYSVSREKKESFPLTVTSAQKNPTAFYLCASRPFTGTGYTGELFFGEGSRLTVL.

This clone has only a few counts. The chain recombines TRBV2 with TRBJ1-1, with a weak D call TRBD1 (5 bases). CDR1 and CDR2 from the germline V gene are SNHLY and FYNNEI. V was trimmed by 4 bases and J by 0 bases, leaving 6 bases between them. The CDR3 totals 13 residues. CDR3: CASSGQMNTEAFF. DNA for the CDR3: TGTGCCAGCAGTGGACAGATGAACACTGAAGCTTTCTTT.

This chain joins TRBV7-9 and TRBJ1-2; D gene ambiguous. Per the germline V gene, CDR1 is SEHNR and CDR2 is FQNEAQ (reference sequence). Trimming shortened V by 3 bases and J by 1 base, and 12 bases separated the two germline ends. The CDR3 extends over 15 amino acids. CDR3 in amino acids: CASSLGSKDNYGYTF. The DNA of the CDR3 is TGTGCCAGCAGCTTGGGCAGTAAAGATAACTATGGCTACACCTTC. Drawing the rest from reference TRBV7-9 and TRBJ1-2, the complete variable domain is DTGVSQNPRHKITKRGQNVTFRCDPISEHNRLYWYRQTLGQGPEFLTYFQNEAQLEKSRLLSDRFSAERPKGSFSTLEIQRTEQGDSAMYLCASSLGSKDNYGYTFGSGTRLTVV.

The table lists this clone with a few counts. This rearrangement joins TRBV5-1 to TRBJ2-7; perhaps TRBD1 as D (6 bases). Looked up from germline, CDR1 is SGHRS and CDR2 is YFSETQ. The CDR3 is 15 amino acids. The V end was cut by 0 bases, the J end by 5 bases, with 15 bases between. The CDR3 nucleotides read TGCGCCAGCAGCTTGGGGGGCCTGACAGGCAACGAGCAGTACTTC. It yields the protein CASSLGGLTGNEQYF.

This chain connects TRBV6-5 to TRBJ1-2; no reliable D call. The CDR3 contains 11 residues. Per the germline V gene, CDR1 is MNHEY and CDR2 is SVGAGI. Trimming pared 4 bases from V and 4 bases from J, leaving 4 bases between. The chain's CDR3 is CASSSVYGYTF. CDR3 DNA: TGTGCCAGCAGTTCCGTCTATGGCTACACCTTC.

Only a few counts were recorded for this clone. V usage is TRBV29-1 and J usage is TRBJ2-1, with a possible D match to TRBD1 (6 bases). The length of the CDR3 is 15 residues. Germline CDR1 and CDR2: SQVTM and ANQGSEA. V was cut by 0 bases and J by 6 bases, with 15 bases left in between. CDR3 coding DNA: TGCAGCGTTGAAGAGTGGGGGCCGCCGAGCAATGAGCAGTTCTTC. As protein: CSVEEWGPPSNEQFF.

This chain joins TRBV18 and TRBJ2-7; tentative D call: TRBD1 (5 bases). The V gene lost 3 bases and the J gene lost 2 bases, with 14 bases spanning the gap. Germline lookup yields CDR1 KGHSH and CDR2 LQKENI. The CDR3 is 15 residues long. CDR3 protein: CASSPQGSETYEQYF. DNA for the CDR3: TGTGCCAGCTCACCCCAGGGAAGCGAAACCTACGAGCAGTACTTC. Drawing the rest from reference TRBV18 and TRBJ2-7, the complete variable domain is NAGVMQNPRHLVRRRGQEARLRCSPMKGHSHVYWYRQLPEEGLKFMVYLQKENIIDESGMPKERFSAEFPKEGPSILRIQQVVRGDSAAYFCASSPQGSETYEQYFGPGTRLTVT.

This clone was seen a handful of times. This chain connects TRBV7-2 to TRBJ2-3; possible D gene TRBD1, 5 bases. The V end lost 5 bases, the J end lost 0 bases, and 15 bases lay between the germline ends. Germline CDR1 is SGHTA and CDR2 is FQGNSA. This CDR3 has 16 residues. CDR3 bases: TGTGCCAGCAGCCCCCGACAGTGGGCGAGCACAGATACGCAGTATTTT. Protein product: CASSPRQWASTDTQYF.

The chain couples TRBV7-2 to TRBJ2-1; 7 bases are shared with TRBD1. The V and J ends lost 5 bases and 1 base, in that order; junction bases with no gene match: 5. Germline CDR1 SGHTA, CDR2 FQGNSA. This CDR3 has 15 amino acids. The CDR3 DNA sequence: TGTGCCAGCAGCACATCGACAGGGTCCTACAATGAGCAGTTCTTC. Amino acid sequence: CASSTSTGSYNEQFF.

The gene calls are TRBV6-1 and TRBJ2-5; tentatively, D is TRBD1 (5 bases). The DNA matches TRBJ2-7 better at its end, which makes the J call doubtful. CDR1 is MNHNS, CDR2 SASEGT, per germline. The CDR3 is made up of 12 amino acids. CDR3: CASSERGYEQYF. The CDR3 region has the DNA TGTGCCAGCAGTGAAAGGGGCTACGAGCAGTACTTC.

This clone was seen more than once but under ten times. V and J are TRBV2 and TRBJ2-5; 8 bases align to TRBD1. The CDR3 totals 14 residues. V was pared by 6 bases and J by 4 bases, with 7 bases of the junction left unmatched. Per germline, CDR1 SNHLY and CDR2 FYNNEI. The chain's CDR3 is CASSPGQGRETQYF. DNA of the CDR3: TGTGCCAGCAGCCCAGGACAGGGCCGAGAGACCCAGTACTTC.